This is a list of T cell receptor beta chains from one sample in a study of cytomegalovirus exposure and HLA in healthy donors. The repertoire was sequenced with immunoSEQ multiplex PCR; TCRdb's copy has only in-frame clones and lacks some. The table shows 150,000 to 200,000 clones, with 80% to 90% occurring only once. The sequenced sample consisted of PBMCs. These receptors were taken from a man between 18 and 29 years old in good health and CMV-seropositive. CDR3s include the opening cysteine and the closing phenylalanine or tryptophan. The D gene is left open where the match is weak. Expanded clones get a size class; other rows say once, few or many, or leave the size out.

TRBV5-1	TRBD1	NA	TRBJ2-1	CASSLTGVSHNEQFF	TGCGCCAGCAGCTTGACAGGGGTGTCACACAATGAGCAGTTCTTC
TRBV10-1	NA	NA	TRBJ2-3	CASSVSGADTQYF	TGCGCCAGCAGTGTTAGCGGAGCAGATACGCAGTATTTT
TRBV5-1	TRBD2	NA	TRBJ2-2	CASAGTSRNTGELFF	TGCGCCAGCGCGGGGACTAGCAGGAACACCGGGGAGCTGTTTTTT
TRBV11-3	NA	once	TRBJ2-5	CASSLTYGETQYF	TGTGCCAGCAGCTTAACATACGGGGAGACCCAGTACTTC
TRBV7-9	NA	NA	TRBJ1-4	CSSNRGEAEKLFF	TGTTCCAGCAATCGGGGGGAGGCTGAAAAACTGTTTTTT
TRBV7-8	NA	once	TRBJ2-7	CASSFLKLNSYEQYF	TGTGCCAGCAGCTTTCTAAAGTTGAATTCCTACGAGCAGTACTTC
TRBV10-2	TRBD1	NA	TRBJ2-7	CASSPTGGGEQYF	TGCGCCAGCAGTCCCACAGGGGGCGGCGAGCAGTACTTC
TRBV5-6	NA	NA	TRBJ2-3	CASSPKRLAITDTQYF	TGTGCCAGCAGCCCCAAGAGGCTAGCGATTACAGATACGCAGTATTTT
TRBV30	TRBD1	NA	TRBJ1-5	CAWGGQNNQPQHF	TGTGCCTGGGGGGGACAGAACAATCAGCCCCAGCATTTT
TRBV9	NA	NA	TRBJ2-7	CASSVFGGYEQYF	TGTGCCAGCAGCGTATTTGGAGGGTACGAGCAGTACTTC